This T cell receptor (beta chain) stems from a study of cytomegalovirus exposure and HLA in healthy donors. Study conclusions and caveats: As confirmed in vitro, a few CMV-associated chains were specific for CMV antigens.

Only one count was recorded for this clone. Its specificity is not known. Germline assignment: CDR1 MNHEY and CDR2 SMNVEV (reference sequence). V was clipped by 0 bases and J by 3 bases, with 3 bases between them. The CDR3 has 13 residues. The PCR had 60 Vbeta and 13 Jbeta primers. TCRdb's copy holds only in-frame clones and misses some; the assay was immunoSEQ multiplex PCR. The sample gives around 220,000 clones, over 75% of which show up once; about 0.22% is in the top ten. This sequence joins TRBV27 and TRBJ2-1, with D uncertain. The clonotype comes from a girl under 10 years old in good health and CMV-seronegative. Sequencing was performed on PBMCs. The CDR3 loop reads CASSLSYYNEQFF. For the CDR3, the DNA is TGTGCCAGCAGTTTATCTTACTACAATGAGCAGTTCTTC.